This T cell receptor (beta chain) was sequenced in a study of memory CD8 T cells in hepatitis C reinfection. Study as a whole: A couple of donors resolved primary infection, then developed chronic reinfection. A positive HCV RNA test after two negatives ≥60 days apart defined reinfection. Samples at peak reinfection came 3 to 8 weeks post-detection.

Method: immunoSEQ multiplex PCR; TCRdb's copy keeps in-frame clones and lacks some. The table records fewer than 50,000 clones, roughly 90% of them present only once. The CDR3 is 13 residues long. The trim removed 6 bases at V and 4 bases at J, leaving 5 bases unmatched. CDR1 SQVTM and CDR2 ANQGSEA come from the germline V gene. Time point here: peak reinfection, 3 to 8 weeks after reinfection detection. The sorted cells went straight to TCR sequencing with no prior in vitro expansion. A couple of donors provided sorted CD3+ CD8+ CD45RO- naive CD8 T cells at all three reinfection time points. Sequenced input: naive CD8+ T cells sorted from blood. This receptor was taken from a man aged 18 to 30 with hepatitis C virus infection. The rearrangement links TRBV29-1 to TRBJ2-3, with 9 bases lining up with TRBD2. CDR3 region: CSVIAGEADTQYF. In DNA form, the CDR3 reads TGCAGCGTCATAGCGGGAGAGGCAGATACGCAGTATTTT.